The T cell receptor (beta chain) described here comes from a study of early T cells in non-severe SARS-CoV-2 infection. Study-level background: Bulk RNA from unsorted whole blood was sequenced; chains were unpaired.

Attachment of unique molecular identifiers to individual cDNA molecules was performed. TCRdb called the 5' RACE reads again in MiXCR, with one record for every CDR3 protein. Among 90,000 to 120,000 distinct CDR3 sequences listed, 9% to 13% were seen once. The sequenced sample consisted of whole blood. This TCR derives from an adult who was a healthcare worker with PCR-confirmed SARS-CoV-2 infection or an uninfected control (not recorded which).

CDR3 nucleotides: TGTGCCAGCAGCCCCGGCTCACTAGCGGGGGACACCGGGGAGCTGTTTTTT. Residues: CASSPGSLAGDTGELFF. This chain links TRBV7-9 with TRBJ2-2; 11 bases are shared with TRBD2. This CDR3 comprises 17 residues. V lost 5 bases, J lost 3 bases, and 8 bases stayed unmatched. Germline CDR1 SEHNR, CDR2 FQNEAQ (reference sequence).